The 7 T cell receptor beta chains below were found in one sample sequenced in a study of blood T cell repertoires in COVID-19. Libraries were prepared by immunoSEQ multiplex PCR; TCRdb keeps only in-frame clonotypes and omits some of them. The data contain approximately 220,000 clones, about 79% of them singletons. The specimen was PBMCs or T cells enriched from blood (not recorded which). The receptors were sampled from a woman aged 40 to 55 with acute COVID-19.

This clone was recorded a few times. CDR3 nucleotide sequence: TGTGCCAGCAGCCAAGAGGTAGCGGGAGAAGAGACCCAGTACTTC. Its protein is CASSQEVAGEETQYF. This chain links TRBV3-1 (or the pseudogene TRBV3-2) with TRBJ2-5; 9 nucleotides line up with TRBD2. This CDR3 is 15 amino acids long. V trimming: 0 bases; J trimming: 3 bases; junction bases outside the gene matches: 2. Germline V gene sequence: CDR1 LGHDT, CDR2 YNNKEL (reference sequence).

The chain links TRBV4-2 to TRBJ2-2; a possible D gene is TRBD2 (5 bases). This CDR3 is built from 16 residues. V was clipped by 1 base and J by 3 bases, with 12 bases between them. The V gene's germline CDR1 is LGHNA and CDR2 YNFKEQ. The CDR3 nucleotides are TGTGCCAGCAGCCAAGCCGAGAGCGGCTACACCGGGGAGCTGTTTTTT. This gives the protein CASSQAESGYTGELFF.

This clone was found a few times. The CDR3 protein is CASSLGSASGSSYNEQFF. As DNA, the CDR3 is TGCGCCAGCAGCTTAGGATCGGCTAGCGGGAGTTCCTACAATGAGCAGTTCTTC. The chain has TRBV5-1 and TRBJ2-1; 10 bases fit TRBD2. The CDR3 totals 18 residues. Per the germline V gene, CDR1 is SGHRS and CDR2 is YFSETQ. The ends lost 2 bases at V and 1 base at J; junction bases unmatched: 9.

The DNA for the CDR3 is TGTGCCAGTAGTATAGCCAGGGCGAGCAATCAGCCCCAGCATTTT. It yields the protein CASSIARASNQPQHF. The rearrangement uses TRBV19 and TRBJ1-5, with D tentatively TRBD1 (5 bases). V gave up 1 base and J gave up 1 base, with 8 bases separating them. CDR3 length equals 15 residues. Germline loops: CDR1 LNHDA, CDR2 SQIVND (reference sequence).

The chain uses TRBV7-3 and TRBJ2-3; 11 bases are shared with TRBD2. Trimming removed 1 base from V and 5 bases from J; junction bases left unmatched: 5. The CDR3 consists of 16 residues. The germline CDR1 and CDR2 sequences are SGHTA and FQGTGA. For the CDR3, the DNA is TGTGCCAGCAGCTTAAATAGCGGGAGGGTGGGAGATACGCAGTATTTT. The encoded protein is CASSLNSGRVGDTQYF.

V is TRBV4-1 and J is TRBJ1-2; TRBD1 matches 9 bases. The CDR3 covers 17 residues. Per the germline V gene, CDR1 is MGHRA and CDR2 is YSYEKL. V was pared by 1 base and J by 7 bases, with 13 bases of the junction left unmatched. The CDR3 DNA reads TGCGCCAGCAGCCAAGGGGTACTCGGGACAGGGCACCGTGGCTACACCTTC. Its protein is CASSQGVLGTGHRGYTF.

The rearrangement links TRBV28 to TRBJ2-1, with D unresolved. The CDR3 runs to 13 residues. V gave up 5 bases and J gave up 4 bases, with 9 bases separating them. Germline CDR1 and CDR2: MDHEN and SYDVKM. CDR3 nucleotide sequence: TGTGCCAGCAGTCCCGCTAATTACAATGAGCAGTTCTTC. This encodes CASSPANYNEQFF.